The 13 T cell receptor beta chains below all came from one sample that was sequenced in a study of blood T cell repertoires in COVID-19. The table came from immunoSEQ multiplex PCR; TCRdb's copy has only in-frame clones and leaves some out. The sample lists approximately 90,000 clones; about three quarters were seen once. Sequences were obtained from peripheral blood. These receptors all come from a woman over 75 with acute or convalescent COVID-19.

V and J are TRBV18 and TRBJ1-1; D is undetermined. The V gene's germline CDR1 is KGHSH and CDR2 LQKENI. V was cut by 2 bases and J by 7 bases, with 11 bases left in between. This CDR3 is 13 amino acids long. The CDR3 nucleotides are TGTGCCAGCTCACCAGAGAGGGCCATTGAAGCTTTCTTT. Translation: CASSPERAIEAFF.

In nucleotides, the CDR3 is TGTGCCAGCAGTACCCTGACAGGCAACACTGAAGCTTTCTTT. This sequence encodes CASSTLTGNTEAFF. The chain combines TRBV6-5 with TRBJ1-1; maybe TRBD1 (6 bases). With 5 bases removed from V and 2 bases from J, the gap between germline ends came to 12 bases. Germline values: CDR1 MNHEY, CDR2 SVGAGI. This CDR3 comprises 14 residues.

CDR3 sequence (DNA): TGTGCCAGCTCACCATCGGGACAGATCTCTGGAAACACCATATATTTT. It is translated as CASSPSGQISGNTIYF. The chain is built from TRBV18 and TRBJ1-3; 7 bases align to TRBD1. Trimming at V came to 2 bases and at J to 0 bases, leaving 4 bases not matched to a gene. This CDR3 comprises 16 residues. Per the germline V gene, CDR1 is KGHSH and CDR2 is LQKENI.

V is TRBV2 and J is TRBJ1-5; D may be TRBD1 (5 bases). CDR1 is SNHLY, CDR2 FYNNEI, per germline. V lost 8 bases and J lost 3, with 17 bases in between. CDR3 length: 15 amino acids. CDR3 amino acids: CASSKEAGYNQPQHF. In DNA, the CDR3 is TGTGCCAGCTCTAAAGAGGCAGGGTACAATCAGCCCCAGCATTTT.

This clone was recorded a few times. Other nucleotide sequences in the sample specify the same CDR3. V gene TRBV7-2 combines with J gene TRBJ2-5; D may be TRBD2 (5 bases). Germline V gene sequence: CDR1 SGHTA, CDR2 FQGNSA. V lost 1 base and J 2 bases, leaving 8 bases between the germline ends. The CDR3 covers 14 residues. The CDR3 coding sequence is TGTGCCAGCAGCTTAGGGCGGGCGCAAGAGACCCAGTACTTC. Its translation is CASSLGRAQETQYF.

The table lists this clone with a few counts. The same CDR3 arises from other DNA sequences in this sample as well. The chain couples TRBV7-2 to TRBJ1-1; D gene ambiguous. CDR3 length: 14 residues. Germline V gene lookup returns CDR1 SGHTA and CDR2 FQGNSA. V shed 1 base and J shed 4 bases, with 10 bases lying between them. CDR3 region: CASSLVAGPTEAFF. The CDR3 bases are TGTGCCAGCAGCTTAGTGGCGGGTCCCACTGAAGCTTTCTTT.

The V and J genes are TRBV7-6 and TRBJ2-5; tentative D call: TRBD2 (5 bases). The CDR3 is 15 amino acids. CDR1 and CDR2 (germline): SGHVS, FNYEAQ. V lost 2 bases and J 5 bases, leaving 15 bases between the germline ends. CDR3 protein: CASSLLTSKEETQYF. Here the CDR3 DNA reads TGTGCCAGCAGCTTACTAACTAGTAAGGAGGAGACCCAGTACTTC.

The genes are TRBV4-2 and TRBJ1-2; 8 nucleotides match TRBD1. The V gene's germline CDR1 is LGHNA and CDR2 YNFKEQ. Germline trimming cut 4 bases from V and 2 bases from J; bases unmatched to any gene: 6. This CDR3 is 15 amino acids long. CDR3 loop: CASSLAGTGNYGYTF. As DNA, the CDR3 is TGTGCCAGCAGCCTGGCCGGGACAGGCAACTATGGCTACACCTTC.

Here the CDR3 reads CASSSGLWFEAFF. CDR3 bases: TGTGCCAGCAGTTCAGGGCTGTGGTTTGAAGCTTTCTTT. The chain combines TRBV27 with TRBJ1-1, with D possibly matching TRBD1 (5 bases). Per the germline V gene, CDR1 is MNHEY and CDR2 is SMNVEV (reference sequence). The CDR3 covers 13 residues. The V gene lost 4 bases and the J gene lost 7 bases, with 13 bases spanning the gap.

This clone was picked up one time. The chain has TRBV7-2 and TRBJ2-3; 7 positions match TRBD1. Germline V gives CDR1 SGHTA, CDR2 FQGNSA. CDR3 length: 15 residues. Trimming at V came to 4 bases and at J to 3 bases, leaving 7 bases not matched to a gene. The CDR3 bases are TGTGCCAGCAGCTCGTCGGGACAGAGGACAGATACGCAGTATTTT. The encoded protein is CASSSSGQRTDTQYF.

This chain links TRBV27 with TRBJ1-2; TRBD1 matches at 7 bases. This CDR3 is 15 amino acids long. Trimming cost V 6 bases and J 5 bases; bases outside gene matches: 12. Germline V lookup: CDR1 MNHEY, CDR2 SMNVEV (reference sequence). The CDR3 nucleotides are TGTGCCAGCAGGCCCGACAGGGCCTCGGGGTATGGCTACACCTTC. Protein: CASRPDRASGYGYTF.

The chain combines TRBV9 with TRBJ2-3, with 11 positions matching TRBD1. The J segment lost 4 bases and the V segment lost 6 bases, leaving 4 bases of the junction unmatched. This CDR3 region has 14 residues. Germline V gene sequence: CDR1 SGDLS, CDR2 YYNGEE. The CDR3 region has the DNA TGTGCCAGCACTGGACAGGGGGCGGCAGATACGCAGTATTTT. Its translation is CASTGQGAADTQYF.

The chain employs TRBV28 and TRBJ1-5; 10 bases line up with TRBD1. J lost 7 bases, V lost 1 base, and 7 bases had no gene match. Germline V CDR1 and CDR2: MDHEN, SYDVKM. This CDR3 region has 16 residues. CDR3 region: CASSLLGQGTGQPQHF. In DNA, the CDR3 is TGTGCCAGCAGTTTATTGGGACAGGGGACGGGGCAGCCCCAGCATTTT.